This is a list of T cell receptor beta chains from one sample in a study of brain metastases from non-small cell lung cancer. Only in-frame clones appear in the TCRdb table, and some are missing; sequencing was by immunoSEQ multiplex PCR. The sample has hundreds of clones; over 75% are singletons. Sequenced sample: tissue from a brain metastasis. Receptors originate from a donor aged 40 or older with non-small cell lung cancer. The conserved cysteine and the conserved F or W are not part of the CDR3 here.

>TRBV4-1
ASRPRNGQETQY
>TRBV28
ASSVNGQGTSYEQY
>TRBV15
ATSRGGTYGYT
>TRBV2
ASTQLNGYEQY
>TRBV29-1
SVDQGWNEQY
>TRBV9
ASSAPGFTGELF
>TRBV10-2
ASSLRLAGGAPYEQY
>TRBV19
ASSKSEGTSGTYEQY
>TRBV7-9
ASSLQGGEQF
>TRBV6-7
ASSPVVAGGYNEQF
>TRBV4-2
ASSQDSPRRENQPQH
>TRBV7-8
ASSLSQQQGAF
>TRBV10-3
AISASNRGEAF
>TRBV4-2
ASSQPGEGGAF
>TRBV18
ASLPVQKSNSPLH
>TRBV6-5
ASKPQVLRNQPQH
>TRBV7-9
ASSPTGKETQY
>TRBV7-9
ASRGGLGTDTQY
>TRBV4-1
ASSQGGSGEETQY
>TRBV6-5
ASSYSDRGVYGYT
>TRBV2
ASLNVDRMNTEAF
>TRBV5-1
ASNLLGTKNTEAF
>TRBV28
ASSFSTGTALENYEQY
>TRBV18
ASTYPNEKLF
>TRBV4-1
ASSQEEGALGYT
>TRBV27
ASRGLAGGSVSYEQY
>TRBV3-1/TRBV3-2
ASSQSNKDNQPQH
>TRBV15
ATSRETVFSNQPQH
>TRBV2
ASRPDRAAQPQH
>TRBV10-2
ASSPDAREKLF
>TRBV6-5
ASSYYARVDYGYT
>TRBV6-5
ASRGLAPTYEQY
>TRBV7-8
ASSLVVLFQETQY
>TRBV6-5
ASSLMSSTDTQY
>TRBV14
ASSQRDRGTETQY
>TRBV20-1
SASQTTGDYGYT
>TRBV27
ASSLYRGGEKLF
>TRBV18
ASSLDREWTEAF
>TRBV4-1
ASSLLAGGGNEQF
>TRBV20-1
SARVNTEAF
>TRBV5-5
ASSGGGTGAGANVLT
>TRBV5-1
ASRGEGPGANVLT
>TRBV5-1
ASSLEPGLSTTEAF
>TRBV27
ASSGVGYEQF
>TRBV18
ASSPREGEYEQY
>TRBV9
ASSVGLAGSNTGELF
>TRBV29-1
SAPTGRNTEAF
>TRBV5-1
ASSSTSPGQGSSPLH
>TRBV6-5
ASTGGPEQF
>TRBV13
ASSGAGAYEQY
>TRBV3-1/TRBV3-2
ASSQDRGGQPQH
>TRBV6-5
ASSYSTAYEQY
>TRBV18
ASSPPGRRGGELF
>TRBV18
ASQPTGGIDSPLH